Only a few counts were recorded for the clone carrying this T cell receptor (beta chain). Its specificity is unknown. The record originates from a study of regulatory T cells in long-lasting Graves disease. For the study at large: The criterion for persistent Graves' disease was over 5 years of antithyroid drugs with positive TSH receptor antibodies. Broader study findings: TRBV28, TRBJ1-2 and TRBJ2-5 emerged as the favored segments in persistent disease. Rather than thyroid tissue, only peripheral blood underwent study.

J gave up 3 bases and V 2 bases, and 15 bases lay outside the gene matches. The CDR3 totals 18 residues. The V gene's germline CDR1 is MDHEN and CDR2 SYDVKM. Time point defined: persistent/refractory GD, antithyroid drugs over 5 years with positive TRAb. Isolated PBMC RNA provided the starting material for the TCR library. Peripheral blood, around 9.9 milliliters per patient, was collected in EDTA tubes. Arm-PCR of CDR3 regions with iRepertoire HTBI primers generated TCR beta libraries. Using its own MiXCR run on the multiplex PCR reads, TCRdb lists one record per CDR3 protein. The top ten hold approximately 28% of the sample, which has a few hundred thousand distinct CDR3 sequences, 20% to 25% seen once.

This receptor was identified in a woman in her 40s with Graves disease. Source: peripheral blood mononuclear cells (PBMCs), taken when the disease was refractory, from a patient treated with antithyroid drugs. The J gene is TRBJ2-7, the V gene TRBV28; TRBD1 matches at 8 bases. The CDR3 bases are TGTGCCAGCAGTTTACTTACTACTGGACAGGGAATCTACTACGAGCAGTACTTC. Amino acid sequence: CASSLLTTGQGIYYEQYF.